The present entry profiles one T cell receptor (beta chain) with its context. The CDR3 end is not reached by the read, which stops 3 residues before it; the germline J gene fills it in. Profiling relied on immunoSEQ multiplex PCR, and the TCRdb table lists in-frame clones only, not all of them. Its listing shows over 15,000 clones. This specimen comes from a study of T cells in women clearing cervical HPV infection. Study as a whole: Controls were women whose single incident HPV16 infection cleared within 12 months without precancer or cancer.

V was pared by 4 bases and J by 7 bases, with 14 bases between. The CDR3 spans 15 residues. Germline V gene data show CDR1 as ENHRY and CDR2 as SYGVKD. Sequencing used blood buffy coat. This receptor was obtained from a woman between 18 and 70 years old with a cervical HPV16 infection that either progressed to CIN3+ or cleared (not recorded which). This chain joins TRBV10-3 and TRBJ1-6, with TRBD1 as a possible D gene (6 bases). Incomplete CDR3 DNA: TGTGCCATCAGTGCCCACAGGGATAACAATTCACCC. Its protein is CAISAHRDNNSP. The whole CDR3 protein reads CAISAHRDNNSPLHF.